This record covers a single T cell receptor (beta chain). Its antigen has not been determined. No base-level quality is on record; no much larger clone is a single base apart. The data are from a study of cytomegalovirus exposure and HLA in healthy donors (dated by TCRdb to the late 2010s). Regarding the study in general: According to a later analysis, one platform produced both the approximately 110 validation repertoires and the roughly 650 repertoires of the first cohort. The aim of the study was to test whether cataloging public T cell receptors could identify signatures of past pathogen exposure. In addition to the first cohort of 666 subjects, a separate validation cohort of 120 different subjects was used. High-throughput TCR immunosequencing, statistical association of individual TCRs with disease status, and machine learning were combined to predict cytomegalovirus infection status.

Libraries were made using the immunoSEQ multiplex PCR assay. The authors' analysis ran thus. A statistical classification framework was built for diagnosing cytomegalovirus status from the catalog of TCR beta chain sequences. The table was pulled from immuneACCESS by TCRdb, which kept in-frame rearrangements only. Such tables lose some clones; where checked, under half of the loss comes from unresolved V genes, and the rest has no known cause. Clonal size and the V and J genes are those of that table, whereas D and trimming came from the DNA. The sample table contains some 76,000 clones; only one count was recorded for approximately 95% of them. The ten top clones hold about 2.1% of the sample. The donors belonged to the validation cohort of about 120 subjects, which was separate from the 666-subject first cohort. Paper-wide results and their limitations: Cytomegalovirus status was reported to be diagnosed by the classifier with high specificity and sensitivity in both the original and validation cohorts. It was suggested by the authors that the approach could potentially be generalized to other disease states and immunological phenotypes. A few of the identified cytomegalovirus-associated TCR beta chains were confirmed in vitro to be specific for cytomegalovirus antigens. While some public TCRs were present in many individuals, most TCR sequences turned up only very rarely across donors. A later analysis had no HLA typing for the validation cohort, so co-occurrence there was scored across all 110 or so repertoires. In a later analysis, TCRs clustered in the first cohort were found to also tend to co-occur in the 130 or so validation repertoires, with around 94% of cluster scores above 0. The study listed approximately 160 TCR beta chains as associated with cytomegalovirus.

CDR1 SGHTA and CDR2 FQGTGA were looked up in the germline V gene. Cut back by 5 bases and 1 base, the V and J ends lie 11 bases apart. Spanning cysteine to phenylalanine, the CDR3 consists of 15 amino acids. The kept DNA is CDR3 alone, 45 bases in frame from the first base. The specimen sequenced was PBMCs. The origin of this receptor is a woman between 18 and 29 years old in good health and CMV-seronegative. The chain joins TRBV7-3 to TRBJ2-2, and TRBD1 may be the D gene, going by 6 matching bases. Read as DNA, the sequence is TGTGCCAGCAGCCCCTCGACAGGGAACACCGGGGAGCTGTTTTTT. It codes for CASSPSTGNTGELFF.